A single sample gave rise to the 24 T cell receptor beta chains below, sequenced in a study of CD8+ T cells in alopecia areata. RNA was extracted and reverse transcribed into cDNA as the sequencing template. The repertoire was sequenced with immunoSEQ multiplex PCR; TCRdb's copy has only in-frame clones and lacks some. The sample gives 70,000 to 95,000 clones, about 53% of which show up once; 5.5% to 6% is in the top ten. What was sequenced was NKG2D-high CD8+ T cells sorted from blood. These receptors all stem from a human donor with alopecia areata.

The rearrangement links TRBV2 to TRBJ2-1, with D hard to call. Germline lookup yields CDR1 SNHLY and CDR2 FYNNEI. Trimming stripped 8 bases from V and 2 bases from J, with 13 bases between. This CDR3 spans 14 amino acids. CDR3 in DNA: TGTGCCAGCTGTTTTAGGGCTCCCTACAATGAGCAGTTCTTC. It encodes CASCFRAPYNEQFF.

The chain combines TRBV2 with TRBJ2-1; D unresolved. V gave up 6 bases and J gave up 0 bases, with 12 bases separating them. This CDR3 contains 15 residues. Germline V CDR1 and CDR2: SNHLY, FYNNEI. DNA of the CDR3: TGTGCCAGCAGGGAGACATTAAGCTCCTACAATGAGCAGTTCTTC. It codes for CASRETLSSYNEQFF.

This clone was seen a handful of times. This chain connects TRBV30 to TRBJ2-1; TRBD2 agrees at 9 bases. Germline CDR1 reads GTSNPN; CDR2 reads SVGIG (reference sequence). The CDR3 has 16 amino acids. Unmatched junction bases numbered 11, after V lost 0 bases and J lost 8 bases. This chain's CDR3 is CAWSVLAGSLTDEQFF. The CDR3 region has the DNA TGTGCCTGGAGTGTTCTAGCGGGGTCCTTGACGGATGAGCAGTTCTTC.

The chain carries TRBV27 and TRBJ2-1, with D maybe TRBD1 (6 bases). The V end was cut by 5 bases, the J end by 5 bases, with 13 bases between. CDR1 and CDR2 (germline): MNHEY, SMNVEV (reference sequence). The CDR3 sequence is 14 residues long. CDR3 nucleotide sequence: TGTGCCAGCAGTAGTTCCGACAGGCACAATGAGCAGTTCTTC. Translating gives CASSSSDRHNEQFF.

The chain couples TRBV25-1 to TRBJ2-2, with TRBD2 as a possible D gene (5 bases). Trimming pared 9 bases from V and 9 bases from J, leaving 11 bases between. The CDR3 extends over 11 amino acids. The germline V gene encodes CDR1 MGHDK and CDR2 SYGVNS. CDR3 region: CASRTGWELFF. CDR3 coding DNA: TGTGCCAGTAGGACTGGGTGGGAGCTGTTTTTT.

The rearrangement joins TRBV6-6 to TRBJ1-2; 7 positions agree with TRBD1. This CDR3 has 13 residues. The germline CDR1 and CDR2 sequences are MNHNY and SVGAGI (reference sequence). Germline trimming cut 2 bases from V and 6 bases from J; bases unmatched to any gene: 3. The CDR3 region is CASSYETGNGYTF. The CDR3 DNA reads as TGTGCCAGCAGTTACGAGACAGGGAATGGCTACACCTTC.

The chain carries TRBV5-1 and TRBJ2-7; D ambiguous. The CDR3 spans 14 residues. Trimming cost V 0 bases and J 2 bases, with 9 bases left between them. In germline, CDR1 is SGHRS, CDR2 YFSETQ. This CDR3 reads CASSLAGRAYEQYF. The CDR3, as DNA: TGCGCCAGCAGCTTGGCTGGACGTGCCTACGAGCAGTACTTC.

This clone was detected a few times. The CDR3 reads CASSSLDSPREETQYF. The CDR3 bases are TGTGCCAGCAGCTCGTTAGACTCCCCGCGGGAAGAGACCCAGTACTTC. The V call is TRBV7-9, the J call TRBJ2-5; D is possibly TRBD2 (5 bases). CDR1 SEHNR and CDR2 FQNEAQ come from the germline V gene (reference sequence). V lost 4 bases and J lost 3, with 18 bases in between. This CDR3 has 16 amino acids.

This chain links TRBV2 with TRBJ2-2; 9 nucleotides agree with TRBD1. V shed 7 bases, J shed 6 bases, and the junction held 6 bases outside the gene matches. Germline loops: CDR1 SNHLY, CDR2 FYNNEI. CDR3 size: 14 residues. CDR3 sequence: CASTNRGPAGELFF. The CDR3 DNA is TGTGCCAGCACGAACAGGGGGCCCGCCGGGGAGCTGTTTTTT.

The chain carries TRBV29-1 and TRBJ2-3; 8 bases match TRBD2. V gave up 3 bases and J gave up 2 bases; unmatched junction bases: 7. Germline V gene lookup returns CDR1 SQVTM and CDR2 ANQGSEA. CDR3 length: 15 residues. CDR3 coding DNA: TGCAGCGTTGAGCTGGTAGCGGGGCACACAGATACGCAGTATTTT. Translated: CSVELVAGHTDTQYF.

The V call is TRBV7-9, the J call TRBJ2-2; D uncertain. V gave up 5 bases and J gave up 4 bases, with 8 bases separating them. This CDR3 is 13 amino acids long. The germline CDR1 and CDR2 sequences are SEHNR and FQNEAQ (reference sequence). CDR3 in DNA: TGTGCCAGCAGCCCCTTCTCCACCGGGGAGCTGTTTTTT. This sequence encodes CASSPFSTGELFF. Full variable domain (outside the CDR3, taken from reference TRBV7-9 and TRBJ2-2): DTGVSQNPRHKITKRGQNVTFRCDPISEHNRLYWYRQTLGQGPEFLTYFQNEAQLEKSRLLSDRFSAERPKGSFSTLEIQRTEQGDSAMYLCASSPFSTGELFFGEGSRLTVL.

With regard to this clone: Additional DNA sequences in this sample encode the identical CDR3. The chain joins TRBV2 to TRBJ2-5; maybe TRBD2 (6 bases). V gave up 8 bases and J gave up 4 bases, with 17 bases separating them. Germline V gene data show CDR1 as SNHLY and CDR2 as FYNNEI. CDR3 size: 14 residues. The CDR3 spells CASSGGQGGETQYF. The CDR3 DNA reads TGTGCCAGCTCGGGCGGGCAGGGAGGAGAGACCCAGTACTTC.

The J gene is TRBJ2-1, the V gene TRBV9, with a tentative D call TRBD1 (5 bases). V shed 1 base and J shed 0 bases, with 8 bases lying between them. The CDR3 is 15 amino acids. The germline V gene has CDR1 SGDLS and CDR2 YYNGEE. CDR3 DNA: TGTGCCAGCAGCGTAAGTCAGGGCTCCTACAATGAGCAGTTCTTC. It codes for CASSVSQGSYNEQFF.

Details on this clone: The identical CDR3 is also encoded by other nucleotide sequences in the sample. This rearrangement joins TRBV5-6 to TRBJ2-7; D is unresolved. CDR3 length: 13 residues. Trimming pared 4 bases from V and 1 base from J, leaving 9 bases between. Germline V gene lookup returns CDR1 SGHDT and CDR2 YYEEEE. CDR3 residues: CASSLGSSYEQYF. Here the CDR3 DNA reads TGTGCCAGCAGCCTAGGCAGTTCCTACGAGCAGTACTTC.

There are a few counts of this clone. The sample holds other DNA sequences that translate to the same CDR3. CDR3 DNA: TGCAGCGTTGAAAGTCGGGGGGGGGAGCAGTACTTC. Amino acids: CSVESRGGEQYF. The chain links TRBV29-1 to TRBJ2-7; TRBD2 aligns across 8 bases. The junction had 4 bases not matched to a gene; V was cut back by 2 bases and J by 7 bases. The CDR3 consists of 12 residues. Germline assignment: CDR1 SQVTM and CDR2 ANQGSEA.

The chain recombines TRBV21-1 with TRBJ2-5; TRBD2, the table's D call, lacks a check against the DNA. TRBV21-1 counts as a pseudogene. The CDR3 is 18 residues long. CDR3 in amino acids: CASSNPVGLAGNQETQYF. The CDR3 DNA is TGTGCCAGCAGCAACCCAGTGGGACTAGCGGGGAATCAAGAGACCCAGTACTTC.

The V gene is TRBV27, the J gene TRBJ2-1; 9 bases are shared with TRBD2. CDR1 and CDR2 (germline): MNHEY, SMNVEV (reference sequence). V lost 8 bases and J lost 3; bases outside the gene matches: 5. This CDR3 contains 14 residues. CDR3 amino acids: CASGSGGNYNEQFF. Written as DNA, the CDR3 is TGTGCCAGCGGAAGCGGGGGGAACTACAATGAGCAGTTCTTC.

V and J are TRBV29-1 and TRBJ1-1, with a weak D call TRBD1 (5 bases). CDR3 length equals 17 residues. CDR1 and CDR2 (germline): SQVTM, ANQGSEA. V lost 0 bases and J 4 bases, leaving 21 bases between the germline ends. The CDR3 region is CSVEDLPDKGWVTEAFF. The CDR3 nucleotides are TGCAGCGTTGAAGATCTACCGGACAAGGGTTGGGTCACTGAAGCTTTCTTT. Drawing the rest from reference TRBV29-1 and TRBJ1-1, the complete variable domain is SAVISQKPSRDICQRGTSLTIQCQVDSQVTMMFWYRQQPGQSLTLIATANQGSEATYESGFVIDKFPISRPNLTFSTLTVSNMSPEDSSIYLCSVEDLPDKGWVTEAFFGQGTRLTVV.

This chain connects TRBV7-9 to TRBJ1-2, with a possible D match to TRBD1 (5 bases). CDR1 is SEHNR and CDR2 is FQNEAQ in the germline V gene (reference sequence). The CDR3 is made up of 15 amino acids. V was trimmed by 2 bases and J by 4 bases, leaving 14 bases between them. The chain's CDR3 is CASSLSGGPSYGYTF. CDR3 DNA: TGTGCCAGCAGCTTAAGTGGGGGACCTTCCTATGGCTACACCTTC.

Within the sample, this clone is medium-sized. The chain combines TRBV7-6 with TRBJ2-7, with D tentatively TRBD1 (6 bases). This CDR3 has 11 residues. CDR1 is SGHVS and CDR2 is FNYEAQ in the germline V gene. V lost 5 bases and J 5 bases, leaving 7 bases between the germline ends. Here the CDR3 reads CASSEGDEQYF. The DNA of the CDR3 is TGTGCCAGCAGCGAGGGGGACGAGCAGTACTTC.

The chain joins TRBV29-1 to TRBJ2-2; perhaps TRBD1 as D (6 bases). CDR3 length: 14 residues. Trimming cost V 4 bases and J 1 base, with 10 bases left between them. Germline values: CDR1 SQVTM, CDR2 ANQGSEA. The CDR3 is CSVAEGVNTGELFF. The CDR3 nucleotides read TGCAGCGTTGCCGAGGGGGTGAACACCGGGGAGCTGTTTTTT.

The rearrangement joins TRBV5-6 to TRBJ2-7; D ambiguous. This CDR3 contains 14 residues. Germline V lookup: CDR1 SGHDT, CDR2 YYEEEE. V was trimmed by 0 bases and J by 0 bases, leaving 7 bases between them. The CDR3, as DNA: TGTGCCAGCAGCTTGGACACTTTCTCCTACGAGCAGTACTTC. Translated, it gives CASSLDTFSYEQYF.

The table lists this clone with a few counts. This chain joins TRBV29-1 and TRBJ2-1, with 10 nucleotides matching TRBD2. After removal of 5 bases from V and 6 bases from J, the junction contained 4 bases not matched to a gene. Germline CDR1 and CDR2: SQVTM and ANQGSEA. This CDR3 is built from 13 residues. Here the CDR3 reads CSVLLAGINEQFF. The DNA for the CDR3 is TGCAGCGTTTTACTAGCGGGGATCAATGAGCAGTTCTTC.

This clone was detected a few times. This chain links TRBV29-1 with TRBJ2-2; perhaps TRBD1 as D (6 bases). Trimming removed 7 bases from V and 6 bases from J, with 21 bases in between. Germline V lookup: CDR1 SQVTM, CDR2 ANQGSEA. This CDR3 spans 15 amino acids. The CDR3 region has the DNA TGCAGCGCAGAGACTACACAGGGTGTAGCCGGGGAGCTGTTTTTT. Encoded protein: CSAETTQGVAGELFF.